The 28 T cell receptor beta chains in this list originate from one sample, sequenced in a study of shared T cell receptors in the human thymus. TCRdb's copy holds only in-frame clones and misses some; the assay was immunoSEQ multiplex PCR. The sample shows 600,000 or so clones, 87% of them seen only once. These data also formed part of another study, on human thymus T cells.

Sequenced: thymocytes. Receptors were obtained from a boy in the first two years of life with a congenital heart defect.

The chain recombines TRBV6-1 with TRBJ2-2; 7 bases line up with TRBD2. Germline CDR1 is MNHNS and CDR2 is SASEGT. Germline trimming cut 1 base from V and 5 bases from J; bases unmatched to any gene: 7. This CDR3 has 16 residues. The CDR3 sequence is CASSEDPGGPTGELFF. The CDR3 coding sequence is TGTGCCAGCAGTGAAGATCCGGGAGGACCGACCGGGGAGCTGTTTTTT.

There are a few counts of this clone. The chain combines TRBV10-1 with TRBJ1-1; 9 positions match TRBD1. CDR3 length: 18 residues. After removal of 5 bases from V and 4 bases from J, the junction contained 17 bases not matched to a gene. The germline gives CDR1 WNHNN, CDR2 SYGVQD (reference sequence). The CDR3, as DNA: TGCGCCAGCAGTTCGCGGACAGGGGCGTTCGGGCGGGTCACTGAAGCTTTCTTT. Translating it yields CASSSRTGAFGRVTEAFF.

Worth noting for this clone: An end of the junction does not agree with germline; a read error may underlie this. The chain recombines TRBV7-8 with TRBJ2-2, with D possibly being TRBD2 (5 bases). Germline CDR1 and CDR2: SGHVS and FQNEAQ. The length of the CDR3 is 17 residues. DNA of the CDR3: TGTGCCAGCAACAAGCTGGTGGGGATTGCGAACACCGGGGAACTGTTTTTT. Amino acids: CASNKLVGIANTGELFF.

Worth noting for this clone: Additional DNA sequences in this sample encode the identical CDR3. The chain couples TRBV4-1 to TRBJ1-6; D remains unclear. Germline loops: CDR1 MGHRA, CDR2 YSYEKL. The V end lost 0 bases, the J end lost 7 bases, and 7 bases lay between the germline ends. This CDR3 is 14 amino acids long. Here the CDR3 DNA reads TGCGCCAGCAGCCAAGATGTAGCCAATTCACCCCTCCACTTT. Translation gives CASSQDVANSPLHF.

V gene TRBV9 combines with J gene TRBJ2-6; D might be TRBD1 (6 bases). Germline V gives CDR1 SGDLS, CDR2 YYNGEE. Trimming pared 3 bases from V and 0 bases from J, leaving 7 bases between. The CDR3 consists of 15 residues. The CDR3 loop is CASSADSSGANVLTF. The CDR3, as DNA: TGTGCCAGCAGCGCGGACAGCTCTGGGGCCAACGTCCTGACTTTC.

The chain links TRBV7-9 to TRBJ2-1, with 8 bases matching TRBD1. CDR1 and CDR2 (germline): SEHNR, FQNEAQ (reference sequence). V gave up 5 bases and J gave up 4 bases; unmatched junction bases: 7. The CDR3 has 15 amino acids. The CDR3 spells CASSQGDRPYNEQFF. The CDR3 region has the DNA TGTGCCAGCAGCCAGGGGGACAGGCCTTACAATGAGCAGTTCTTC. The full variable domain, in which reference TRBV7-9 and TRBJ2-1 provide the parts outside the CDR3, is DTGVSQNPRHKITKRGQNVTFRCDPISEHNRLYWYRQTLGQGPEFLTYFQNEAQLEKSRLLSDRFSAERPKGSFSTLEIQRTEQGDSAMYLCASSQGDRPYNEQFFGPGTRLTVL.

This chain uses TRBV7-3 with TRBJ2-1; 10 bases map to TRBD1. This CDR3 has 15 residues. The germline V gene has CDR1 SGHTA and CDR2 FQGTGA. J gave up 10 bases and V 4 bases, and 10 bases lay outside the gene matches. The CDR3 nucleotides read TGTGCCAGCAGCTCTGGGGACAGGGGTGGTTGGGAGCAGTTCTTC. This sequence encodes CASSSGDRGGWEQFF.

V usage is TRBV27 and J usage is TRBJ1-6; D uncertain. The germline gives CDR1 MNHEY, CDR2 SMNVEV (reference sequence). The germline V and J ends were trimmed by 6 bases and 10 bases, with 22 bases remaining between them. The CDR3 consists of 16 residues. The CDR3 here is CASSPEGVGVRSPLHF. The DNA of the CDR3 is TGTGCCAGCAGCCCGGAGGGTGTCGGGGTTAGATCACCCCTCCACTTT.

The V call is TRBV5-1, the J call TRBJ1-6, with 11 bases identical to TRBD1. The CDR3 has 16 amino acids. V shed 4 bases, J shed 9 bases, and the junction held 9 bases outside the gene matches. Germline V lookup: CDR1 SGHRS, CDR2 YFSETQ. The CDR3, as DNA: TGCGCCAGCAGCCGATTCGGACAGGGGGCGAGTTCACCCCTCCACTTT. Residues: CASSRFGQGASSPLHF.

This chain links TRBV30 with TRBJ1-2; D is undetermined. CDR1 and CDR2 (germline): GTSNPN, SVGIG (reference sequence). This CDR3 comprises 16 residues. V was shortened by 3 bases and J by 4 bases, with 21 bases between the two germline ends. CDR3 DNA sequence: TGTGCCTGGAGCGCCATCGCGAGAACTACCCCCTATGGCTACACCTTC. This sequence encodes CAWSAIARTTPYGYTF.

The chain is built from TRBV7-9 and TRBJ2-4, with D maybe TRBD1 (6 bases). Germline values: CDR1 SEHNR, CDR2 FQNEAQ (reference sequence). The CDR3 contains 15 residues. V was cut by 8 bases and J by 2 bases, with 16 bases left in between. As DNA, the CDR3 is TGTGCCAGCGGATACAGGGACATAACCAAAAACATTCAGTACTTC. Its translation: CASGYRDITKNIQYF.

The chain employs TRBV28 and TRBJ1-2, with 8 bases that match TRBD1. Trimming cost V 6 bases and J 4 bases; bases outside gene matches: 10. The CDR3 contains 15 residues. The germline gives CDR1 MDHEN, CDR2 SYDVKM. CDR3: CASSRGAGGGYGYTF. DNA for the CDR3: TGTGCCAGCAGCCGAGGGGCAGGGGGCGGCTATGGCTACACCTTC.

This clone was seen a handful of times. The J gene is TRBJ2-1, the V gene TRBV7-6, with TRBD2 matching over 8 bases. The germline gives CDR1 SGHVS, CDR2 FNYEAQ. The CDR3 length is 16 residues. Trimming cost V 1 base and J 7 bases; bases outside gene matches: 9. The CDR3 region is CASSLVSGGPSNEQFF. The CDR3 DNA is TGTGCCAGCAGCTTAGTATCGGGAGGGCCATCGAATGAGCAGTTCTTC. Using reference TRBV7-6 and TRBJ2-1 for the parts outside the CDR3, the full variable domain is GAGVSQSPRYKVTKRGQDVALRCDPISGHVSLYWYRQALGQGPEFLTYFNYEAQQDKSGLPNDRFSAERPEGSISTLTIQRTEQRDSAMYRCASSLVSGGPSNEQFFGPGTRLTVL.

The chain carries TRBV5-5 and TRBJ2-7; D call uncertain. V lost 7 bases and J lost 2, with 4 bases in between. Germline CDR1 and CDR2: SGHKS and YYEKEE (reference sequence). The CDR3 length is 10 residues. The CDR3: CASGTYEQYF. CDR3 in DNA: TGTGCCAGCGGCACCTACGAGCAGTACTTC.

This chain links TRBV4-3 with TRBJ2-1; 9 bases agree with TRBD1. Germline CDR1 LGHNA, CDR2 YSLEER. J lost 7 bases, V lost 3 bases, and 7 bases had no gene match. The CDR3 is 15 residues long. The CDR3 region is CASSQPGQGKNEQFF. DNA for the CDR3: TGCGCCAGCAGCCAGCCGGGACAGGGTAAGAATGAGCAGTTCTTC.

V usage is TRBV9 and J usage is TRBJ2-5, with TRBD2 identical over 8 bases. CDR1 and CDR2 (germline): SGDLS, YYNGEE. The ends lost 0 bases at V and 5 bases at J; junction bases unmatched: 15. This CDR3 comprises 18 residues. CDR3 nucleotide sequence: TGTGCCAGCAGCGTAGCTGAACTAAGCGGGGGAGCCGGTGAGACCCAGTACTTC. Its translation: CASSVAELSGGAGETQYF.

This chain links TRBV27 with TRBJ2-2; D is perhaps TRBD2 (6 bases). V lost 2 bases and J 2 bases, leaving 6 bases between the germline ends. The V gene's germline CDR1 is MNHEY and CDR2 SMNVEV (reference sequence). The CDR3 spans 14 residues. The CDR3 spells CASSLGLNTGELFF. The CDR3 coding sequence is TGTGCCAGCAGTTTAGGACTAAACACCGGGGAGCTGTTTTTT.

This chain connects TRBV27 to TRBJ2-7, with TRBD2 matching over 9 bases. V shed 8 bases and J 8 bases; nucleotides not matched to a gene: 13. Germline CDR1 reads MNHEY; CDR2 reads SMNVEV (reference sequence). This CDR3 contains 14 residues. For the CDR3, the DNA is TGTGCCAGCGCTAGCGGGGAATTACCTGACAAGCAGTACTTC. Amino acids: CASASGELPDKQYF.

This clone appeared once. V and J are TRBV6-6 and TRBJ1-2; maybe TRBD1 (5 bases). The CDR3 is 15 amino acids. The germline gives CDR1 MNHNY, CDR2 SVGAGI (reference sequence). V lost 5 bases and J lost 4, with 17 bases in between. The CDR3 region is CASSATGVLGYGYTF. For the CDR3, the DNA is TGTGCCAGCAGTGCGACGGGGGTATTGGGCTATGGCTACACCTTC.

This clone was counted a single time. CDR3 in DNA: TGTGCCAGCCAAAGGGACAGCCCCGACGGCTACACCTTC. Translation gives CASQRDSPDGYTF. The chain uses TRBV6-6 and TRBJ1-2; the match to TRBD1 covers 7 bases. The V gene end was trimmed by 8 bases and the J gene end by 8 bases; junction bases not matched to a gene: 11. Germline CDR1 MNHNY, CDR2 SVGAGI (reference sequence). This CDR3 region has 13 residues.

The chain links TRBV7-2 to TRBJ2-7, with 8 positions matching TRBD2. Per the germline V gene, CDR1 is SGHTA and CDR2 is FQGNSA. The CDR3 has 16 residues. Trimming took 6 bases from V and 3 from J; bases not matched to a gene: 13. CDR3 sequence reads: CASRATGTRANYEQYF. The CDR3 DNA follows: TGTGCCAGCAGAGCTACCGGGACTAGGGCAAACTACGAGCAGTACTTC. Drawing the rest from reference TRBV7-2 and TRBJ2-7, the complete variable domain is GAGVSQSPSNKVTEKGKDVELRCDPISGHTALYWYRQSLGQGLEFLIYFQGNSAPDKSGLPSDRFSAERTGGSVSTLTIQRTQQEDSAVYLCASRATGTRANYEQYFGPGTRLTVT.

The chain combines TRBV4-2 with TRBJ2-3, with TRBD2 matching 9 bases. The CDR3 is made up of 17 amino acids. Germline CDR1 is LGHNA and CDR2 is YNFKEQ. V trimming: 0 bases; J trimming: 2 bases; junction bases outside the gene matches: 6. Here the CDR3 DNA reads TGTGCCAGCAGCCAAGACGGGCGGGGGGGACCCACAGATACGCAGTATTTT. It specifies CASSQDGRGGPTDTQYF.

A single count supports this clone. This chain joins TRBV27 and TRBJ1-5, with D possibly TRBD1 on 6 matching bases. The CDR3 spans 15 residues. The germline V and J ends were trimmed by 8 bases and 1 base, with 15 bases remaining between them. From germline, CDR1 is MNHEY and CDR2 SMNVEV (reference sequence). CDR3 region: CASSTTGRSNQPQHF. DNA for the CDR3: TGTGCCAGCTCGACTACAGGGAGAAGCAATCAGCCCCAGCATTTT.

This clone was seen more than once but under ten times. This chain uses TRBV7-9 with TRBJ1-3, with 7 nucleotides matching TRBD1. This CDR3 contains 18 residues. The germline V gene has CDR1 SEHNR and CDR2 FQNEAQ (reference sequence). V dropped 5 bases and J dropped 2; count of bases not matched to a gene: 15. As DNA, the CDR3 is TGTGCCAGCAGCCGCCATTTCGACAGGGACGACCCTGGAAACACCATATATTTT. It encodes CASSRHFDRDDPGNTIYF.

The chain couples TRBV27 to TRBJ2-7; TRBD2 matches at 7 bases. This CDR3 spans 16 amino acids. Germline values: CDR1 MNHEY, CDR2 SMNVEV (reference sequence). V shed 3 bases and J 4 bases; nucleotides not matched to a gene: 12. The CDR3 region has the DNA TGTGCCAGCAGTTTTAGGCCAGCGGGAAGGTGGTACGAGCAGTACTTC. Residues: CASSFRPAGRWYEQYF.

The J gene is TRBJ2-3, the V gene TRBV13, with TRBD1 identical over 11 bases. Germline loops: CDR1 PRHDT, CDR2 FYEKMQ (reference sequence). The CDR3 totals 16 residues. The junction had 11 bases not matched to a gene; V was cut back by 8 bases and J by 4 bases. In DNA, the CDR3 is TGTGCCAGCCCCCCACCGGGACAGGGGGACCCAGATACGCAGTATTTT. Amino acids: CASPPPGQGDPDTQYF.

The chain combines TRBV11-2 with TRBJ2-7; 13 bases line up with TRBD2. The trim removed 2 bases at V and 11 bases at J, leaving 12 bases unmatched. The CDR3 spans 16 residues. The germline V gene has CDR1 SGHAT and CDR2 FQNNGV. The DNA of the CDR3 is TGTGCCAGCAGCTTACCCACGACTAGCGGGGGGTCAGTAAAGTACTTC. Protein sequence: CASSLPTTSGGSVKYF.

The chain uses TRBV28 and TRBJ2-3; TRBD1 matches 10 bases. The CDR3 covers 20 residues. Germline V lookup: CDR1 MDHEN, CDR2 SYDVKM. V was clipped by 5 bases and J by 1 base; unmatched bases: 18. The CDR3 sequence: CASSPYTGTGVLIGTDTQYF. DNA for the CDR3: TGTGCCAGCAGTCCCTATACCGGGACAGGGGTGTTAATCGGCACAGATACGCAGTATTTT.